This T cell receptor (beta chain) was sequenced during a study of blood T cell repertoires in COVID-19. About the research overall: Material from acute and convalescent COVID-19 was sourced from the United States, Italy and Spain. T cells, B-cell-depleted T cells, or PBMCs provided the cDNA or gDNA that served as material.

Authors' processing steps: The authors estimated nucleated cell counts from reference gene primer amplification. Using immunoSEQ multiplex PCR, the repertoire was profiled, and TCRdb retains in-frame clones only, with some absent. For V, J and clone size, that table is used; D and trimming come from the DNA. The repertoire has 130,000 or so clones, 88% of them found once; the top ten carry about 10%. The CDR3 loop spans 14 amino acids. V lost 6 bases to trimming and J lost 8 bases; unmatched junction nucleotides: 9. CDR1 and CDR2 (germline): WSHSY, SAAADI. Sequences were obtained from peripheral blood. The V call is TRBV10-2, the J call TRBJ1-2; 10 positions match TRBD1. This TCR was sampled from a man aged 55 to 70 with active or convalescent COVID-19. Written as DNA, the CDR3 is TGCGCCAGCAGCGCAGACAGGGGGCTGACCGGCTACACCTTC. Its protein product is CASSADRGLTGYTF.